A single sample is the source of the 27 T cell receptor beta chains below, sequenced in a study of CD8 T cells in Susac syndrome. Reverse transcription of roughly 0.45 to 1 ug RNA was performed with random hexamers. Each CDR3 protein gets one entry after TCRdb re-called the immunoSEQ multiplex PCR reads with MiXCR. The table records under 550,000 distinct CDR3 sequences, 85% of them present only once. Sequenced input: CD8+ T cells from PBMCs. The receptors here all came from a human donor with multiple sclerosis.

This sequence joins TRBV3-1 and TRBJ1-1; tentatively, D is TRBD1 (6 bases). The germline CDR1 and CDR2 sequences are LGHDT and YNNKEL (reference sequence). This CDR3 spans 16 amino acids. V was trimmed by 0 bases and J by 4 bases, leaving 15 bases between them. CDR3 sequence: CASSQDPGHWGTEAFF. The CDR3 DNA is TGTGCCAGCAGCCAAGACCCGGGACATTGGGGCACTGAAGCTTTCTTT.

The chain couples TRBV7-8 to TRBJ2-2; possibly TRBD1 or TRBD2 for D (6 bases each). This CDR3 is 15 amino acids long. The V end was cut by 1 base, the J end by 6 bases, with 12 bases between. CDR1 and CDR2 (germline): SGHVS, FQNEAQ. CDR3 nucleotide sequence: TGTGCCAGCAGCTTAGAGGGGGGAACGGCCGGGGAGCTGTTTTTT. It yields the protein CASSLEGGTAGELFF.

In this sample, this clonotype turned up once. The chain employs TRBV4-1 and TRBJ2-7, with D maybe TRBD1 (6 bases). The V end was cut by 1 base, the J end by 4 bases, with 17 bases between. The V gene's germline CDR1 is MGHRA and CDR2 YSYEKL. CDR3 length: 16 amino acids. The CDR3 sequence is CASSQGSKRGSYEQYF. The CDR3 DNA reads as TGCGCCAGCAGCCAAGGCTCTAAGAGGGGGTCGTACGAGCAGTACTTC.

The J gene is TRBJ2-7, the V gene TRBV20-1, with D tentatively TRBD2 (6 bases). Germline V CDR1 and CDR2: DFQATT, SNEGSKA (reference sequence). Trimming stripped 6 bases from V and 2 bases from J, with 26 bases between. This CDR3 has 17 residues. CDR3 in DNA: TGCAGTGCCACCTACTTGACGGAGGGGAGAAAACCCTACGAGCAGTACTTC. It is translated as CSATYLTEGRKPYEQYF.

This chain uses TRBV7-9 with TRBJ2-3, with TRBD2 matching 14 bases. CDR1 and CDR2 (germline): SEHNR, FQNEAQ (reference sequence). The CDR3 is 19 residues long. After removal of 5 bases from V and 0 bases from J, the junction contained 10 bases not matched to a gene. This CDR3 is CASSPWTSGGTLSTDTQYF. The CDR3 bases are TGTGCCAGCAGCCCATGGACTAGCGGGGGGACGTTAAGCACAGATACGCAGTATTTT.

This clonotype appeared once. The chain carries TRBV27 and TRBJ2-7; tentatively, D is TRBD1 or TRBD2 (5 bases each). Between the trimmed V and J ends, which lost 4 bases and 3 bases, there was a span of 19 bases. Germline V CDR1 and CDR2: MNHEY, SMNVEV (reference sequence). The CDR3 length is 16 residues. For the CDR3, the DNA is TGTGCCAGCAGTTCCCTTGGGGGTGGACCGAACTACGAGCAGTACTTC. Translating it yields CASSSLGGGPNYEQYF.

This chain links TRBV6-5 with TRBJ1-5, with D possibly TRBD1 on 6 matching bases. V was cut by 0 bases and J by 3 bases, with 15 bases left in between. The CDR3 totals 17 residues. Germline assignment: CDR1 MNHEY and CDR2 SVGAGI. The CDR3 sequence: CASSYSAGDLLNQPQHF. The CDR3 bases are TGTGCCAGCAGTTACTCGGCAGGGGACCTGCTCAATCAGCCCCAGCATTTT.

The chain links TRBV3-1 to TRBJ1-2; 7 bases fit TRBD1. V trimming: 0 bases; J trimming: 3 bases; junction bases outside the gene matches: 7. Germline-derived CDR1 and CDR2 are LGHDT and YNNKEL (reference sequence). CDR3 length equals 16 residues. CDR3 sequence (DNA): TGTGCCAGCAGCCAAGATTTAAGACAGGGCTACTATGGCTACACCTTC. This codes for CASSQDLRQGYYGYTF.

The chain carries TRBV27 and TRBJ2-1, with D maybe TRBD1 (5 bases). This CDR3 comprises 13 residues. Trimming stripped 6 bases from V and 8 bases from J, with 14 bases between. Germline CDR1 reads MNHEY; CDR2 reads SMNVEV (reference sequence). The CDR3 protein is CASSPGLVHEQFF. The CDR3 DNA is TGTGCCAGCAGCCCAGGGCTTGTCCATGAGCAGTTCTTC.

The chain is built from TRBV6-6 and TRBJ2-7, with D tentatively TRBD1 (5 bases). The CDR3 covers 13 residues. Germline V gene data show CDR1 as MNHNY and CDR2 as SVGAGI (reference sequence). Trimming stripped 5 bases from V and 5 bases from J, with 13 bases between. Here the CDR3 reads CASSAYGHDEQYF. The CDR3 DNA sequence: TGTGCCAGCAGTGCCTATGGACACGACGAGCAGTACTTC.

The V and J genes are TRBV6-2 or TRBV6-3 and TRBJ2-7; tentatively, D is TRBD2 (6 bases). This CDR3 is 13 amino acids long. Germline-derived CDR1 and CDR2 are MNHEY and SVGEGT. V lost 9 bases and J lost 2, with 14 bases in between. The CDR3 nucleotides read TGTGCCAGTAAACGGGACTCCACCTACGAGCAGTACTTC. Amino acid sequence: CASKRDSTYEQYF.

This clonotype was seen only once. One end of the junction varies from germline; a read error may be responsible. The chain joins TRBV5-1 to TRBJ2-7, with 8 positions matching TRBD1. Germline V CDR1 and CDR2: SGHRS, YFSETQ. The CDR3 covers 15 residues. The CDR3 protein is CAGSLGQGATYEQYF. CDR3 coding DNA: TGCGCCGGCAGCCTGGGGCAGGGGGCAACCTACGAGCAGTACTTC.

The V gene is TRBV2, the J gene TRBJ2-2; 7 bases are a match to TRBD1. The CDR3 is 16 residues long. From germline, CDR1 is SNHLY and CDR2 FYNNEI. Trimming removed 3 bases from V and 0 bases from J; junction bases left unmatched: 4. CDR3 nucleotide sequence: TGTGCCAGCAGTGAGGGTCAGGGGGCGAACACCGGGGAGCTGTTTTTT. This sequence encodes CASSEGQGANTGELFF.

The chain uses TRBV28 and TRBJ1-1; the D is unclear. V shed 6 bases and J shed 9 bases, with 11 bases lying between them. The CDR3 covers 11 residues. The germline V gene has CDR1 MDHEN and CDR2 SYDVKM. This CDR3 reads CASSLHLKAFF. The DNA for the CDR3 is TGTGCCAGCAGCCTACACCTTAAAGCTTTCTTT.

This chain joins TRBV6-5 and TRBJ2-2; 8 bases line up with TRBD1. After removal of 3 bases from V and 6 bases from J, the junction contained 12 bases not matched to a gene. The CDR3 length is 17 residues. Germline-derived CDR1 and CDR2 are MNHEY and SVGAGI. CDR3 protein: CASSYNSGDRGPGELFF. The CDR3 DNA reads as TGTGCCAGCAGTTATAACTCAGGAGACAGGGGACCCGGGGAGCTGTTTTTT.

The V and J genes are TRBV6-6 and TRBJ2-1; TRBD2 aligns across 9 bases. CDR1 and CDR2 from the germline V gene are MNHNY and SVGAGI (reference sequence). Trimming removed 2 bases from V and 7 bases from J; junction bases left unmatched: 3. The length of the CDR3 is 14 residues. In DNA, the CDR3 is TGTGCCAGCAGTTACGAGACTAGCGGAAATGAGCAGTTCTTC. Encoded protein: CASSYETSGNEQFF.

The chain combines TRBV25-1 with TRBJ2-7; D assignment may be TRBD1 or TRBD2 (5 bases each). There are 16 residues in the CDR3. From germline, CDR1 is MGHDK and CDR2 SYGVNS. The V end was cut by 0 bases, the J end by 2 bases, with 14 bases between. DNA for the CDR3: TGTGCCAGCAGTGAATATTTTGGGACGGAGACCTACGAGCAGTACTTC. It specifies CASSEYFGTETYEQYF.

The V and J genes are TRBV6-1 and TRBJ2-3; D possibly uses TRBD1 or TRBD2 (6 bases each). The CDR3 length is 15 residues. Per the germline V gene, CDR1 is MNHNS and CDR2 is SASEGT. The germline V and J ends were trimmed by 5 bases and 5 bases, with 17 bases remaining between them. This CDR3 reads CASSPETGAQDTQYF. CDR3 nucleotides: TGTGCCAGCAGTCCCGAGACGGGGGCACAAGATACGCAGTATTTT.

This clonotype appeared a single time. The chain has TRBV25-1 and TRBJ1-1; 9 bases map to TRBD1. This CDR3 is 17 amino acids long. The J segment lost 1 base and the V segment lost 0 bases, leaving 6 bases of the junction unmatched. The germline gives CDR1 MGHDK, CDR2 SYGVNS. The CDR3 DNA is TGTGCCAGCAGTGAATATTTAGTGGGACAGGGGAACACTGAAGCTTTCTTT. This gives the protein CASSEYLVGQGNTEAFF. Using reference TRBV25-1 and TRBJ1-1 for the parts outside the CDR3, the full variable domain is EADIYQTPRYLVIGTGKKITLECSQTMGHDKMYWYQQDPGMELHLIHYSYGVNSTEKGDLSSESTVSRIRTEHFPLTLESARPSHTSQYLCASSEYLVGQGNTEAFFGQGTRLTVV.

This sequence joins TRBV4-1 and TRBJ1-2; D is unresolved. This CDR3 is built from 16 residues. The germline V and J ends were trimmed by 0 bases and 2 bases, with 13 bases remaining between them. The V gene's germline CDR1 is MGHRA and CDR2 YSYEKL. The CDR3 region is CASSQDSDYSNYGYTF. In nucleotides, the CDR3 is TGCGCCAGCAGCCAAGATAGCGATTACAGCAACTATGGCTACACCTTC.

This sequence joins TRBV7-8 and TRBJ1-5, with D possibly being TRBD1 (6 bases). There are 17 residues in the CDR3. V dropped 3 bases and J dropped 3 bases, with 18 bases sitting between them. Germline V CDR1 and CDR2: SGHVS, FQNEAQ. CDR3 nucleotides: TGTGCCAGCAGCTTTAACGGACAGACCATGGCCAATCAGCCCCAGCATTTT. It yields the protein CASSFNGQTMANQPQHF.

This clonotype showed up just a few times. The V and J genes are TRBV5-4 and TRBJ1-2; 8 bases map to TRBD1. Germline values: CDR1 SGHNT, CDR2 YYREEE (reference sequence). Trimming removed 4 bases from V and 4 bases from J; junction bases left unmatched: 9. The CDR3 length is 15 residues. The CDR3 sequence: CASSPGQGASYGYTF. The CDR3 region has the DNA TGTGCCAGCAGCCCAGGACAGGGAGCTTCCTATGGCTACACCTTC.

The rearrangement joins TRBV20-1 to TRBJ2-2; 8 nucleotides align to TRBD2. CDR1 and CDR2 from the germline V gene are DFQATT and SNEGSKA (reference sequence). CDR3 size: 15 residues. V shed 2 bases and J 4 bases; nucleotides not matched to a gene: 6. The CDR3 DNA reads TGCAGTGCTAGACATCCGGGGGGGGCCACCGGGGAGCTGTTTTTT. Translated: CSARHPGGATGELFF.

The V gene is TRBV4-2, the J gene TRBJ2-7; 11 nucleotides align to TRBD2. The germline V gene has CDR1 LGHNA and CDR2 YNFKEQ. This CDR3 spans 16 amino acids. V lost 1 base and J lost 6; bases outside the gene matches: 8. CDR3: CASSQGPTSGSTEQYF. The CDR3 DNA is TGTGCCAGCAGCCAAGGACCCACTAGCGGGAGTACCGAGCAGTACTTC.

V usage is TRBV28 and J usage is TRBJ2-1; tentatively, D is TRBD2 (6 bases). The CDR3 contains 16 residues. The germline CDR1 and CDR2 sequences are MDHEN and SYDVKM. The V gene lost 7 bases and the J gene lost 7 bases, with 23 bases spanning the gap. CDR3 residues: CASTTPGVGFGNEQFF. For the CDR3, the DNA is TGTGCCAGCACTACGCCGGGAGTTGGGTTTGGGAATGAGCAGTTCTTC.

V usage is TRBV6-5 and J usage is TRBJ1-5; 9 nucleotides align to TRBD1. Germline CDR1 is MNHEY and CDR2 is SVGAGI. CDR3 size: 18 residues. Germline trimming cut 0 bases from V and 9 bases from J; bases unmatched to any gene: 15. The CDR3 DNA is TGTGCCAGCAGTTACTCACCCGGGACAGGGTATCACTATCGGCCCCAGCATTTT. The encoded protein is CASSYSPGTGYHYRPQHF.

This chain joins TRBV30 and TRBJ2-4, with 10 bases matching TRBD2. Germline-derived CDR1 and CDR2 are GTSNPN and SVGIG (reference sequence). The CDR3 covers 16 residues. J was trimmed by 9 bases and V by 6 bases; bases with no gene match: 17. CDR3 sequence: CACTGAERGGLSIQYF. CDR3 nucleotides: TGTGCCTGTACGGGCGCCGAGCGGGGGGGCTTAAGCATTCAGTACTTC. The full variable domain, in which reference TRBV30 and TRBJ2-4 provide the parts outside the CDR3, is SQTIHQWPATLVQPVGSPLSLECTVEGTSNPNLYWYRQAAGRGLQLLFYSVGIGQISSEVPQNLSASRPQDRQFILSSKKLLLSDSGFYLCACTGAERGGLSIQYFGAGTRLSVL.